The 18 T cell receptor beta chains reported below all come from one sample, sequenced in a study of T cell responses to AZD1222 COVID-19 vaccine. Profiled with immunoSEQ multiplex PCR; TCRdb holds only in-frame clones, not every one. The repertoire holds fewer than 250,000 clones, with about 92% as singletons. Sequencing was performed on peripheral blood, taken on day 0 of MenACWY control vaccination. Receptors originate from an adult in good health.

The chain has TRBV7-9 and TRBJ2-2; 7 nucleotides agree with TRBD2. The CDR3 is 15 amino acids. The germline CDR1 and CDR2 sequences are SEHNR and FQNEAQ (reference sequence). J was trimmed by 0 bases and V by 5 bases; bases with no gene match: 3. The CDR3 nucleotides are TGTGCCAGCAGCCCCGGACTAGCGAACACCGGGGAGCTGTTTTTT. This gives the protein CASSPGLANTGELFF.

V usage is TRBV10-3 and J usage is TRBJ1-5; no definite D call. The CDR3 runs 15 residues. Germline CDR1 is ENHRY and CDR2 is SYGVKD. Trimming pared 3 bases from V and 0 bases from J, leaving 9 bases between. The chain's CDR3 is CAISEKDNSNQPQHF. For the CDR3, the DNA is TGTGCCATCAGTGAAAAAGATAATAGCAATCAGCCCCAGCATTTT.

CDR3 protein: CASGLGGTEAFF. The CDR3 DNA sequence: TGTGCTAGTGGTTTAGGTGGCACTGAAGCTTTCTTT. The V gene is TRBV12-5, the J gene TRBJ1-1, with D uncertain. Germline loops: CDR1 LGHNT, CDR2 FRNRAP. CDR3 length equals 12 residues. Trimming pared 3 bases from V and 4 bases from J, leaving 6 bases between.

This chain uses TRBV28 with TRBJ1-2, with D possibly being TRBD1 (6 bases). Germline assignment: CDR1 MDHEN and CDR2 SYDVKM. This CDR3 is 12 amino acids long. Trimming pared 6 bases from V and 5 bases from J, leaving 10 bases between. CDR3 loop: CASSLQGYGYTF. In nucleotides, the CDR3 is TGTGCCAGCAGCCTACAGGGTTATGGCTACACCTTC.

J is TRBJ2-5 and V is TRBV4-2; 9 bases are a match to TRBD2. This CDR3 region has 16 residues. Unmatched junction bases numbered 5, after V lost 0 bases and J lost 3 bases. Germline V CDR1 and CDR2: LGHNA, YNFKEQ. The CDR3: CASSQDLSSGEETQYF. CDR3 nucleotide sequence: TGTGCCAGCAGCCAAGATCTTTCTAGCGGGGAAGAGACCCAGTACTTC.

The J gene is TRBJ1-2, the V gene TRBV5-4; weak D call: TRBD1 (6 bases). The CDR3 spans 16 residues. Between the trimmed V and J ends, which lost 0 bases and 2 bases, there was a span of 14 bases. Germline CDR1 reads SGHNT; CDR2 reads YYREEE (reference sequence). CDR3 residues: CASSLAGQGPNYGYTF. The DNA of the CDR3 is TGTGCCAGCAGCTTGGCGGGACAAGGCCCCAACTATGGCTACACCTTC.

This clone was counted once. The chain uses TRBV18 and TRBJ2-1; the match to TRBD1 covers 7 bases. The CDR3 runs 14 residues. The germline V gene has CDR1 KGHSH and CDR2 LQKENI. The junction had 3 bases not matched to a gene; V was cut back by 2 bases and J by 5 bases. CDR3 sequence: CASSPRGQDNEQFF. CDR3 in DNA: TGTGCCAGCTCACCAAGGGGGCAGGACAATGAGCAGTTCTTC.

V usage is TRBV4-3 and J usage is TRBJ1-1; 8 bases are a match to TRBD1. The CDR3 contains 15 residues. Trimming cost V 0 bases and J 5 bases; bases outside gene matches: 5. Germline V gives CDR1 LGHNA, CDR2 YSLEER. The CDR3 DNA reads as TGCGCCAGCAGCCAAGATGGACAGGGAAGGACTGAAGCTTTCTTT. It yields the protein CASSQDGQGRTEAFF.

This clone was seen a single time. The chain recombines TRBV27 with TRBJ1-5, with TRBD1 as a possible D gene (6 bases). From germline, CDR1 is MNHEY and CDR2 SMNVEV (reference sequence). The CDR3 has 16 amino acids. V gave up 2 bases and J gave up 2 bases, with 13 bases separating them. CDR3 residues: CASSLGGSLGNQPQHF. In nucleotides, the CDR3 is TGTGCCAGCAGTTTAGGGGGCAGCTTGGGCAATCAGCCCCAGCATTTT.

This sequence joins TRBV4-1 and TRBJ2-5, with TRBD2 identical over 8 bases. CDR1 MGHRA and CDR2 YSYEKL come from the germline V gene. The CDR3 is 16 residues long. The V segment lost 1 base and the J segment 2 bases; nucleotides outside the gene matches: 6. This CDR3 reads CASSQGIPGGQETQYF. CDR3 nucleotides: TGCGCCAGCAGCCAAGGAATCCCGGGGGGGCAAGAGACCCAGTACTTC.

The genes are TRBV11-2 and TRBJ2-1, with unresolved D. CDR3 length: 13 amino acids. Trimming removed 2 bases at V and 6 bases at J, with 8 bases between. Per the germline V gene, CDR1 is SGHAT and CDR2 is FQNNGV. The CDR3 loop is CASSLSERNEQFF. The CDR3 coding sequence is TGTGCCAGCAGCTTATCCGAACGCAATGAGCAGTTCTTC.

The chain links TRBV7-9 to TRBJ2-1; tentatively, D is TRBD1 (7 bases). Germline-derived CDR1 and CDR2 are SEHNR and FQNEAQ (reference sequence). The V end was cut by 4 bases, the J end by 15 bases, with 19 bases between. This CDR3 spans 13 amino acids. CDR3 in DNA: TGTGCCAGCAGCTCAGGCCCAGGGACAGCGGGGTTCTTC. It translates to CASSSGPGTAGFF.

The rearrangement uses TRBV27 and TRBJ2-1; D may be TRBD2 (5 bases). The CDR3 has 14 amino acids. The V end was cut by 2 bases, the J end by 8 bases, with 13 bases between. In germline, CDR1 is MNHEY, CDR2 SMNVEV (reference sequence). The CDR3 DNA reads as TGTGCCAGCAGTTTAGGGCGAGGGCGAGATGAGCAGTTCTTC. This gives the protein CASSLGRGRDEQFF.

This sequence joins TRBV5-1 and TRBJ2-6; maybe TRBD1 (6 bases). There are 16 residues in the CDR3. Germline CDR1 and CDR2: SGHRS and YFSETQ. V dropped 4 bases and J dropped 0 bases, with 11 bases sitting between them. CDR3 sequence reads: CASSMDSRSGANVLTF. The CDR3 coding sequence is TGCGCCAGCAGCATGGACAGCCGCTCTGGGGCCAACGTCCTGACTTTC.

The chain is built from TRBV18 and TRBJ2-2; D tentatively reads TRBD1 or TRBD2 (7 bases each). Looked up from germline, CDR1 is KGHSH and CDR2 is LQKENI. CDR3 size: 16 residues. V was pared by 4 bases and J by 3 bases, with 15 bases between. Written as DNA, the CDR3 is TGTGCCAGCTCACTTCGACAGGGAGGGGACACCGGGGAGCTGTTTTTT. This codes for CASSLRQGGDTGELFF.

The CDR3 region has the DNA TGTGCCAGCAGCAGGACAGGGTATGGAAACACCATATATTTT. Amino acid sequence: CASSRTGYGNTIYF. The chain links TRBV7-2 to TRBJ1-3, with TRBD1 matching 8 bases. After removal of 5 bases from V and 3 bases from J, the junction contained 3 bases not matched to a gene. Germline V gene lookup returns CDR1 SGHTA and CDR2 FQGNSA. CDR3 length: 14 amino acids.

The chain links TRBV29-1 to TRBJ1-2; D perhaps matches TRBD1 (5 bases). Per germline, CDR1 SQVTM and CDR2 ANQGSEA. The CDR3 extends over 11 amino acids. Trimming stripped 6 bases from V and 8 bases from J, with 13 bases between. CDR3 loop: CSVWGDYGYTF. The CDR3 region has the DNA TGCAGCGTCTGGGGGGATTACGGCTACACCTTC.

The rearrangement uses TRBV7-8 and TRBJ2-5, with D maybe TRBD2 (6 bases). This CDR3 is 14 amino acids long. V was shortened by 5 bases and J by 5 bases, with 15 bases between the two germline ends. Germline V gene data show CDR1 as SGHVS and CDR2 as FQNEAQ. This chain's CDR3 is CASSTPRAGETQYF. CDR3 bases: TGTGCCAGCAGCACCCCCCGTGCGGGGGAGACCCAGTACTTC.